This T cell receptor beta chain derives from a study of CD8+ T cells in alopecia areata. CDR1 and CDR2 from the germline V gene are SQVTM and ANQGSEA. Trimming took 4 bases from V and 7 from J, leaving 13 bases between them. The CDR3 is 13 amino acids. The treatment denotes: oral pan-JAK inhibitor, 5-10 mg twice daily. Study results and limitations: Relative to normal scalp, lesional scalp, especially alopecia totalis/universalis, showed higher clonality. A large proportion of expanded lesional clones were detected persisting in scalp and blood during tofacitinib.

Remarks on this clone: Antigen: not known.

After isolation, RNA underwent reverse transcription to generate cDNA as the sequencing template. This table comes from immunoSEQ multiplex PCR, and its TCRdb copy is limited to in-frame clones, with some not included. This repertoire shows approximately 210,000 clones, over 55% found once; its top ten account for 0.95% to 1.1%. Specimen: CD4+ T cells sorted from blood, collected at week 24, from a patient treated with tofacitinib. The chain carries TRBV29-1 and TRBJ2-2; a possible D gene is TRBD2 (5 bases). The receptor was isolated from a human donor with alopecia areata. CDR3 nucleotide sequence: TGCAGCGTTGCTAAAGGTAGCGTCGGGGAGCTGTTTTTT. Protein product: CSVAKGSVGELFF.